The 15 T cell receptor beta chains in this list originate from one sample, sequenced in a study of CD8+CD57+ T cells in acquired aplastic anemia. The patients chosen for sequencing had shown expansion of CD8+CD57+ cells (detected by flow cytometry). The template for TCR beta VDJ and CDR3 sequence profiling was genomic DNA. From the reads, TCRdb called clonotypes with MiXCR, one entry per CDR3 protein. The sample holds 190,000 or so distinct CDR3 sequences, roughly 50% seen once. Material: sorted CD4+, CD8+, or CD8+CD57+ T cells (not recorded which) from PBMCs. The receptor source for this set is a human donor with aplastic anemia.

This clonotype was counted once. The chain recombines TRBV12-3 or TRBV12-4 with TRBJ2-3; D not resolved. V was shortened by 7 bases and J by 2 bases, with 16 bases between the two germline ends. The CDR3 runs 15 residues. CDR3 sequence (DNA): TGTGCCAGCACTATGGCCGCCTACTCCACAGATACGCAGTATTTT. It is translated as CASTMAAYSTDTQYF.

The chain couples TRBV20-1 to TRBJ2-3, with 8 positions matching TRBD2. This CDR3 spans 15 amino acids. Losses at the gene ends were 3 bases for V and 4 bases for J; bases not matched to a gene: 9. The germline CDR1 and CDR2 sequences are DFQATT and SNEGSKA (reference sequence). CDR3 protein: CSASGFAGGADTQYF. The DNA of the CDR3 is TGCAGTGCTAGTGGGTTTGCGGGGGGCGCAGATACGCAGTATTTT.

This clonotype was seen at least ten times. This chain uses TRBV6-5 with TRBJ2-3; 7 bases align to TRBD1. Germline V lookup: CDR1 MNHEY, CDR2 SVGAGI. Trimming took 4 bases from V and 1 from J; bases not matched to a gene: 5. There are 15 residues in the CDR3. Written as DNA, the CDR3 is TGTGCCAGCAGTTTCCGACAGGGCGGCACAGATACGCAGTATTTT. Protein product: CASSFRQGGTDTQYF.

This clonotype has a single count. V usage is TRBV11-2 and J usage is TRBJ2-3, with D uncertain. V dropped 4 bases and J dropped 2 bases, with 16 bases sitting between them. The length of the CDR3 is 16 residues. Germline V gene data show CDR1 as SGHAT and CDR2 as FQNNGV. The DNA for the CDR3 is TGTGCCAGCAGCTCTGCCCGGGTCTTCATCACAGATACGCAGTATTTT. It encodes CASSSARVFITDTQYF.

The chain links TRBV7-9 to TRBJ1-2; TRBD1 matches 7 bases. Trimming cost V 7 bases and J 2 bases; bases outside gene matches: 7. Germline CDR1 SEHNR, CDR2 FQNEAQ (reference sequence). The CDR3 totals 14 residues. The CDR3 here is CASIEPTGNYGYTF. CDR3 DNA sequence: TGTGCCAGCATCGAACCGACAGGGAACTATGGCTACACCTTC.

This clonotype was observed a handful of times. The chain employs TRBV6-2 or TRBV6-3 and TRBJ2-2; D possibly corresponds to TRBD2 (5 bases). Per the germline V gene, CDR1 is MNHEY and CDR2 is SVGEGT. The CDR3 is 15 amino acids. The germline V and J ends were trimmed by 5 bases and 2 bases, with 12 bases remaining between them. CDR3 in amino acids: CASSKPGGNTGELFF. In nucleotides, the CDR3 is TGTGCCAGCAGTAAACCTGGAGGAAACACCGGGGAGCTGTTTTTT.

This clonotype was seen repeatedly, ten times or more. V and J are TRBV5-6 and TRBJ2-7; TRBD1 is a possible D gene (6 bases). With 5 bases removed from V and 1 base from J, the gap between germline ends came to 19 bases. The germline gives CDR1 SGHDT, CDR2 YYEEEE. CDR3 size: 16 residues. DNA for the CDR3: TGTGCCAGCAGGGGGAGTTGGACAGCAACATCCTACGAGCAGTACTTC. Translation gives CASRGSWTATSYEQYF.

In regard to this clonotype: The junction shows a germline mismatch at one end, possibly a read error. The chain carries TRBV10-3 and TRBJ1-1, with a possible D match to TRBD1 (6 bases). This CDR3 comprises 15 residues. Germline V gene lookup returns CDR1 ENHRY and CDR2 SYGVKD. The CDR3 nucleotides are TGTGCCAGCAGTTACGCCGGGGGGCCCAACACTGAAGCTTTCTTT. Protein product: CASSYAGGPNTEAFF.

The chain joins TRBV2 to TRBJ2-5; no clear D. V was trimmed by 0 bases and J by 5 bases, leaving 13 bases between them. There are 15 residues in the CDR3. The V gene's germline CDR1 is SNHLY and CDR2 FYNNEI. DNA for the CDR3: TGTGCCAGCAGTGAAGCCCCAAAGGCCGGGGAGACCCAGTACTTC. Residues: CASSEAPKAGETQYF.

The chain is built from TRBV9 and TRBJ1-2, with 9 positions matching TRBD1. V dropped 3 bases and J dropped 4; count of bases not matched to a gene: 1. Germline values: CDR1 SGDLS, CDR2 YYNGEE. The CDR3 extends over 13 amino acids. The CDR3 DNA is TGTGCCAGCAGCGGGGACAGGGTCTATGGCTACACCTTC. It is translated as CASSGDRVYGYTF.

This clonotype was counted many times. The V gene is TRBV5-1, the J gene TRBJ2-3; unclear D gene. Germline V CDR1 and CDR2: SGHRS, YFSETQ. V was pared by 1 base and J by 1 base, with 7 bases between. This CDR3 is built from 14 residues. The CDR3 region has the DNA TGCGCCAGCAGCTTGTTTCAGGGCACAGATACGCAGTATTTT. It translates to CASSLFQGTDTQYF.

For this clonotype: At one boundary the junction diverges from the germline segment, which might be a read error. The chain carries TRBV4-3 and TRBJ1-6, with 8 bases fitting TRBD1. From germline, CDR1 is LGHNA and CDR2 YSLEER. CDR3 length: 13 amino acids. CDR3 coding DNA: TGCGCCAGCAGCCAAGTGCTTCGGGACAGGCTCTACTTT. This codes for CASSQVLRDRLYF.

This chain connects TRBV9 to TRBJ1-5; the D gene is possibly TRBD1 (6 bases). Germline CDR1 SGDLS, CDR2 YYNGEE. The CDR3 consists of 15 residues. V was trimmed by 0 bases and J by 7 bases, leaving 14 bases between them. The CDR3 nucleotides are TGTGCCAGCAGCGTAGGTTGGGGGGGCGGCCAGCCCCAGCATTTT. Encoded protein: CASSVGWGGGQPQHF. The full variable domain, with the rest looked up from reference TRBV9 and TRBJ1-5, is DSGVTQTPKHLITATGQRVTLRCSPRSGDLSVYWYQQSLDQGLQFLIQYYNGEERAKGNILERFSAQQFPDLHSELNLSSLELGDSALYFCASSVGWGGGQPQHFGDGTRLSIL.

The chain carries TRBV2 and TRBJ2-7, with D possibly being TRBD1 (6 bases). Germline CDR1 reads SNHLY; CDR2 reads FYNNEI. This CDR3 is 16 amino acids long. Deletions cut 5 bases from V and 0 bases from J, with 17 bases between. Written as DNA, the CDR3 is TGTGCCAGCAGTCCCTCTAGGGACACGCGCTCCTACGAGCAGTACTTC. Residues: CASSPSRDTRSYEQYF.

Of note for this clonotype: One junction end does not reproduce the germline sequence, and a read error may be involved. The CDR3 here is CATSLKANQPPHF. The DNA of the CDR3 is TGTGCCACCAGTTTAAAGGCTAATCAGCCCCCGCATTTT. The chain links TRBV24-1 to TRBJ1-5; no clear D gene. This CDR3 has 13 residues. Germline assignment: CDR1 KGHDR and CDR2 SFDVKD.